A single sample is the source of the 27 T cell receptor beta chains below, sequenced in a study of cytomegalovirus exposure and HLA in healthy donors. 60 Vbeta and 13 Jbeta primers were used in PCR. TCRdb's table, derived via immunoSEQ multiplex PCR, lists solely in-frame clones and lacks some. The sample shows more than 95,000 clones, more than 70% of them seen only once. The sequencing input was PBMCs. The receptors here all came from a man younger than 45 in good health and CMV-seronegative.

This clone was detected only a few times. The chain uses TRBV5-1 and TRBJ2-7; TRBD2 aligns across 10 bases. V dropped 1 base and J dropped 7; count of bases not matched to a gene: 5. The CDR3 has 14 amino acids. Germline assignment: CDR1 SGHRS and CDR2 YFSETQ. This CDR3 is CASSLLAGAGEQYF. The CDR3 DNA reads TGCGCCAGCAGCTTGCTAGCGGGGGCGGGGGAGCAGTACTTC.

This clone has a single count. The chain is built from TRBV27 and TRBJ2-2; D is uncertain. CDR3 size: 14 residues. Germline V gene lookup returns CDR1 MNHEY and CDR2 SMNVEV (reference sequence). V was shortened by 7 bases and J by 2 bases, with 11 bases between the two germline ends. The CDR3 spells CASTSSTNTGELFF. Written as DNA, the CDR3 is TGTGCCAGCACCTCATCAACTAACACCGGGGAGCTGTTTTTT.

This chain uses TRBV28 with TRBJ1-1; tentatively, D is TRBD1 (6 bases). The ends were cut back, 2 bases at V and 4 bases at J, with 11 bases in the middle. Per the germline V gene, CDR1 is MDHEN and CDR2 is SYDVKM. This CDR3 spans 14 amino acids. The CDR3 DNA is TGTGCCAGCAGTTTAGCCAGGGGATTCACTGAAGCTTTCTTT. Its translation: CASSLARGFTEAFF.

On this clone: The sample carries other DNA sequences with the same CDR3. The V call is TRBV2, the J call TRBJ1-2; a possible D gene is TRBD1 (5 bases). Germline-derived CDR1 and CDR2 are SNHLY and FYNNEI. This CDR3 has 13 residues. Trimming took off 4 bases at V and 3 bases at J, with 9 bases between the two ends. CDR3: CASSGRGHYGYTF. The CDR3 nucleotides are TGTGCCAGCAGTGGGAGGGGCCACTATGGCTACACCTTC.

The chain uses TRBV6-1 and TRBJ1-2; D not resolved. The CDR3 runs to 14 residues. V lost 7 bases and J lost 8, with 20 bases in between. The germline CDR1 and CDR2 sequences are MNHNS and SASEGT. CDR3 bases: TGTGCCAGCACCGAGGGCCTGCTGTCGGACGGCTACACCTTC. This sequence encodes CASTEGLLSDGYTF.

The chain is built from TRBV18 and TRBJ2-7, with TRBD2 identical over 8 bases. V shed 3 bases and J 0 bases; nucleotides not matched to a gene: 4. The germline V gene has CDR1 KGHSH and CDR2 LQKENI. The CDR3 runs 15 residues. Written as DNA, the CDR3 is TGTGCCAGCTCACCCCGGGAGGGGATCTCCTACGAGCAGTACTTC. Its translation: CASSPREGISYEQYF.

The J gene is TRBJ2-5, the V gene TRBV18, with 10 bases fitting TRBD1. The last part of the DNA fits TRBJ2-7 better; the J call may be wrong. Germline V gives CDR1 KGHSH, CDR2 LQKENI. CDR3 length: 15 residues. The CDR3 spells CASSRSGTGAYEQYF. CDR3 nucleotide sequence: TGTGCCAGCTCACGCAGCGGGACAGGGGCCTACGAGCAGTACTTC.

V and J are TRBV10-3 and TRBJ2-5, with TRBD2 matching 7 bases. Germline trimming cut 3 bases from V and 2 bases from J; bases unmatched to any gene: 0. Germline V gene lookup returns CDR1 ENHRY and CDR2 SYGVKD. CDR3 length: 13 amino acids. CDR3 sequence (DNA): TGTGCCATCAGTGAACTAGCGCAAGAGACCCAGTACTTC. It encodes CAISELAQETQYF.

As for this clone: A read error may account for a junction end that differs from germline. This chain uses TRBV7-9 with TRBJ1-1; D may be TRBD1 (5 bases). The CDR3 consists of 15 residues. Germline CDR1 SEHNR, CDR2 FQNEAQ (reference sequence). The CDR3, as DNA: TGTTCCAGCAGGACAAGGGGCAGCCAATTCACTGAAGCTTTCTTT. This sequence encodes CSSRTRGSQFTEAFF.

V and J are TRBV6-4 and TRBJ1-2; TRBD1 agrees at 7 bases. CDR3 length: 16 residues. Germline values: CDR1 MRHNA, CDR2 SNTAGT. V lost 4 bases to trimming and J lost 3 bases; unmatched junction nucleotides: 11. The DNA of the CDR3 is TGTGCCAGCAGTGTCAATAACCAGGGGGATTACTATGGCTACACCTTC. Its translation: CASSVNNQGDYYGYTF.

The chain uses TRBV4-1 and TRBJ2-5; 7 bases align to TRBD1. This CDR3 region has 15 residues. From germline, CDR1 is MGHRA and CDR2 YSYEKL. Trimming cost V 3 bases and J 7 bases; bases outside gene matches: 11. CDR3 coding DNA: TGCGCCAGCAGCCAGCCACAAGGGGGCGTAGGGACCCAGTACTTC. This codes for CASSQPQGGVGTQYF.

This chain uses TRBV18 with TRBJ2-7; 9 positions match TRBD1. With 3 bases clipped from V and 6 bases from J, the junction kept 6 bases outside the gene matches. Germline V gene sequence: CDR1 KGHSH, CDR2 LQKENI. There are 14 residues in the CDR3. DNA of the CDR3: TGTGCCAGCTCACCCGTGGGACAGGGCTTCGAGCAGTACTTC. This translates into CASSPVGQGFEQYF.

This clone has only a few counts. CDR3 nucleotides: TGCGCCAGCAGCCGAACCAGGGGGCAGGGGGAAAAACTGTTTTTT. This encodes CASSRTRGQGEKLFF. The chain couples TRBV4-3 to TRBJ1-4, with 8 nucleotides matching TRBD1. The V segment lost 4 bases and the J segment 8 bases; nucleotides outside the gene matches: 9. The germline V gene encodes CDR1 LGHNA and CDR2 YSLEER. This CDR3 spans 15 amino acids.

This chain uses TRBV7-6 with TRBJ2-5; 8 nucleotides line up with TRBD1. V was clipped by 3 bases and J by 4 bases; unmatched bases: 10. Germline V gene lookup returns CDR1 SGHVS and CDR2 FNYEAQ. The CDR3 sequence is 16 residues long. The CDR3 DNA follows: TGTGCCAGCAGCTTCGGACAGGGTACTGAAGGAGAGACCCAGTACTTC. It specifies CASSFGQGTEGETQYF. Together with reference TRBV7-6 and TRBJ2-5, the CDR3 gives the full variable domain: GAGVSQSPRYKVTKRGQDVALRCDPISGHVSLYWYRQALGQGPEFLTYFNYEAQQDKSGLPNDRFSAERPEGSISTLTIQRTEQRDSAMYRCASSFGQGTEGETQYFGPGTRLLVL.

The V gene is TRBV18, the J gene TRBJ2-3, with 7 bases that match TRBD2. V lost 2 bases and J lost 3; bases outside the gene matches: 8. Germline CDR1 KGHSH, CDR2 LQKENI. The CDR3 totals 16 residues. CDR3 coding DNA: TGTGCCAGCTCACCAGAATCGGGGGGATGGACAGATACGCAGTATTTT. Its protein product is CASSPESGGWTDTQYF.

As concerns this clone: A junction end diverges from the germline sequence, so it may reflect a read error. The chain employs TRBV7-9 and TRBJ2-5; no clear D. This CDR3 contains 11 residues. Germline CDR1 reads SEHNR; CDR2 reads FQNEAQ (reference sequence). CDR3 nucleotide sequence: TGTTCCAGCAGCACAGAAGAGACCCAGTACTTC. It yields the protein CSSSTEETQYF. Looking up the rest from reference TRBV7-9 and TRBJ2-5 gives the full variable domain: DTGVSQNPRHKITKRGQNVTFRCDPISEHNRLYWYRQTLGQGPEFLTYFQNEAQLEKSRLLSDRFSAERPKGSFSTLEIQRTEQGDSAMYLCSSSTEETQYFGPGTRLLVL.

This clone appeared a few times. The chain uses TRBV5-6 and TRBJ1-5, with a tentative D call TRBD1 (6 bases). V was trimmed by 4 bases and J by 3 bases, leaving 20 bases between them. The CDR3 length is 17 residues. CDR1 is SGHDT, CDR2 YYEEEE, per germline. The CDR3 protein is CASSNQPGWGPNQPQHF. The CDR3 region has the DNA TGTGCCAGCAGCAACCAACCCGGATGGGGGCCCAATCAGCCCCAGCATTTT. The full variable domain, rest sourced from reference TRBV5-6 and TRBJ1-5, is DAGVTQSPTHLIKTRGQQVTLRCSPKSGHDTVSWYQQALGQGPQFIFQYYEEEERQRGNFPDRFSGHQFPNYSSELNVNALLLGDSALYLCASSNQPGWGPNQPQHFGDGTRLSIL.

The chain uses TRBV7-9 and TRBJ1-1, with D maybe TRBD1 (5 bases). The CDR3 contains 14 residues. V dropped 5 bases and J dropped 3 bases, with 13 bases sitting between them. The germline V gene has CDR1 SEHNR and CDR2 FQNEAQ (reference sequence). The DNA for the CDR3 is TGTGCCAGCAGCAGGGCGGGGACGCACACTGAAGCTTTCTTT. Its translation is CASSRAGTHTEAFF.

This clone was seen only a few times. CDR3 in DNA: TGTGCCAGCAGCGAGGAAGAAGCGGGGAGGACAGATACGCAGTATTTT. Its protein is CASSEEEAGRTDTQYF. The chain couples TRBV7-9 to TRBJ2-3, with 7 bases aligning to TRBD2. Germline lookup yields CDR1 SEHNR and CDR2 FQNEAQ (reference sequence). The CDR3 consists of 16 residues. V gave up 5 bases and J gave up 3 bases; unmatched junction bases: 11.

The chain couples TRBV4-2 to TRBJ1-3; D remains unclear. The length of the CDR3 is 15 residues. V lost 3 bases and J lost 4, with 13 bases in between. Germline lookup yields CDR1 LGHNA and CDR2 YNFKEQ. Here the CDR3 DNA reads TGTGCCAGCAGCCAGGGAGTTAGTCGAGGAAACACCATATATTTT. Protein sequence: CASSQGVSRGNTIYF.

A remark on this clone: The junction differs from germline at one of its ends, possibly a read error. This chain connects TRBV5-6 to TRBJ2-3, with D possibly TRBD1 on 5 matching bases. The CDR3 loop spans 14 amino acids. CDR1 and CDR2 from the germline V gene are SGHDT and YYEEEE. The CDR3 reads CASSLGGTTATQYF. CDR3 in DNA: TGTGCCAGCAGCTTGGGTGGCACGACAGCTACGCAGTATTTT.

The gene calls are TRBV4-1 and TRBJ2-3, with D unresolved. The germline CDR1 and CDR2 sequences are MGHRA and YSYEKL. V was clipped by 3 bases and J by 0 bases, with 10 bases between them. CDR3 length equals 15 residues. The CDR3 reads CASSQPSASTDTQYF. The CDR3 DNA reads TGCGCCAGCAGCCAGCCTAGTGCTAGCACAGATACGCAGTATTTT.

The chain combines TRBV5-5 with TRBJ2-7, with a tentative D call TRBD2 (6 bases). Germline V gene lookup returns CDR1 SGHKS and CDR2 YYEKEE (reference sequence). The CDR3 is made up of 15 amino acids. Trimming cost V 4 bases and J 6 bases, with 20 bases left between them. The CDR3 DNA reads TGTGCCAGCAGCAATCTTGGCGGGGCGGCTAGCGAGCAGTACTTC. Its protein is CASSNLGGAASEQYF.

With regard to this clone: One end of the junction fails to match germline, which may point to a read error. In nucleotides, the CDR3 is TGTGCCAGCACTGAACAGGGGCGCCACTCTGGAAACACCATATATTTT. This codes for CASTEQGRHSGNTIYF. The chain has TRBV6-1 and TRBJ1-3, with TRBD1 matching over 7 bases. The CDR3 extends over 16 amino acids. Per germline, CDR1 MNHNS and CDR2 SASEGT.

V and J are TRBV12-5 and TRBJ2-2, with D possibly matching TRBD2 (5 bases). The V end lost 0 bases, the J end lost 3 bases, and 14 bases lay between the germline ends. Per germline, CDR1 LGHNT and CDR2 FRNRAP. The CDR3 runs to 17 residues. The CDR3 sequence is CASGLVGGRGYTGELFF. CDR3 in DNA: TGTGCTAGTGGTTTGGTTGGTGGAAGAGGGTACACCGGGGAGCTGTTTTTT.

This rearrangement joins TRBV10-2 to TRBJ1-1; D possibly corresponds to TRBD1 (5 bases). The CDR3 loop spans 14 amino acids. The V end was cut by 2 bases, the J end by 8 bases, with 15 bases between. Germline values: CDR1 WSHSY, CDR2 SAAADI. The CDR3 nucleotides are TGCGCCAGCAGTGAGCCGGGACTACCCACCGAAGCTTTCTTT. It encodes CASSEPGLPTEAFF.

The chain carries TRBV2 and TRBJ1-2, with TRBD1 matching over 10 bases. The CDR3 sequence is 15 residues long. Germline loops: CDR1 SNHLY, CDR2 FYNNEI. The trim removed 6 bases at V and 7 bases at J, leaving 11 bases unmatched. The CDR3 DNA sequence: TGTGCCAGCAGGTCCAGGGACAGGGGTCCTGGTGGCTACACCTTC. This gives the protein CASRSRDRGPGGYTF.